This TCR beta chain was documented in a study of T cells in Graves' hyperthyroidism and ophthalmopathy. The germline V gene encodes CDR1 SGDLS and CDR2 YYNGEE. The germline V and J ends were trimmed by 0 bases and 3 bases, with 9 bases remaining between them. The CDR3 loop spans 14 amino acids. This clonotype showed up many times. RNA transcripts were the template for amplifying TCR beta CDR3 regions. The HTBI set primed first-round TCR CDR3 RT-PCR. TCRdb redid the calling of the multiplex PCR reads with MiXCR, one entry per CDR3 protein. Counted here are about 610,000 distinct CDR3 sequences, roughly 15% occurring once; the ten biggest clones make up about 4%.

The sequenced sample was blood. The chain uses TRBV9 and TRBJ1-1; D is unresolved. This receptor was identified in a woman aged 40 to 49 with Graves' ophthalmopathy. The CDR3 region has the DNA TGTGCCAGCAGCGTAGATGGCGGATACACTGAAGCTTTCTTT. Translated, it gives CASSVDGGYTEAFF.